Listed below are T cell receptor beta chains from one sample, sequenced in a study of a mutant IDH1 vaccine in newly diagnosed glioma. TCRdb keeps only in-frame clones here, not all; method: immunoSEQ multiplex PCR. The sample lists 90,000 to 100,000 clones; 80% to 90% were seen once. Material: PBMCs, obtained from a glioma patient treated with radiotherapy, temozolomide or both. The receptors derive from a woman between 45 and 65 years old with glioma. Both conserved end residues are part of each CDR3. The order of the fields is V gene, CDR3 length, D gene, J gene, clone size, CDR3 DNA, CDR3 protein. The D gene is left open where the match is weak. Not every row has a clone size; where given, it reads once, few, many or a size class.

TRBV18	18	TRBD2	TRBJ2-3	NA	TGTGCCAGCTCACCACCGGGACAAGCGGGAGGACGAAGGGATACGCAGTATTTT	CASSPPGQAGGRRDTQYF
TRBV5-1	17	TRBD2	TRBJ2-1	NA	TGCGCCAGCAGCCGGTGGACTAGCGGGAGGAGGGACGATGAGCAGTTCTTC	CASSRWTSGRRDDEQFF
TRBV6-5	15	TRBD1	TRBJ2-1	NA	TGTGCCAGCAGGACACAGGGGGCGGGTAGGAATGAGCAGTTCTTC	CASRTQGAGRNEQFF
TRBV27	16	NA	TRBJ2-3	NA	TGTGCCAGCAGTTTAAGCTCCGGCGGCCCCGCAGATACGCAGTATTTT	CASSLSSGGPADTQYF
TRBV10-3	15	NA	TRBJ2-7	NA	TGTGCCATCAGCAGGGGGGGGAGGGAAACCTACGAGCAGTACTTC	CAISRGGRETYEQYF
TRBV5-1	17	TRBD2	TRBJ2-7	NA	TGCGCCAGCAGCACATACGGGACTAGCGGGAGTCCCCACGAGCAGTACTTC	CASSTYGTSGSPHEQYF
TRBV6-9	16	TRBD1	TRBJ1-4	NA	TGTGCCAGCAGTTATAGGGCAGGGGGGACTAATGAAAAACTGTTTTTT	CASSYRAGGTNEKLFF
TRBV19	16	TRBD1	TRBJ2-2	NA	TGTGCCAGTAGTATCGACAGGGGGGCGAACACCGGGGAGCTGTTTTTT	CASSIDRGANTGELFF
TRBV28	15	NA	TRBJ1-5	NA	TGTGCCAGCAGCCTTACCAGGGGCACGGGTCAGCCCCAGCATTTT	CASSLTRGTGQPQHF
TRBV7-9	11	NA	TRBJ1-4	NA	TGTGCCAGCAGCTTACGTGAAAAACTGTTTTTT	CASSLREKLFF
TRBV10-2	15	NA	TRBJ2-7	NA	TGCGCCAGCAGTGACCCCCCGGCAGCCAACTACGAGCAGTACTTC	CASSDPPAANYEQYF
TRBV10-3	13	NA	TRBJ1-6	NA	TGTGCCATCAGTGCCAGGGTCAATTCACCCCTCCACTTT	CAISARVNSPLHF
TRBV2	16	NA	TRBJ2-6	once	TGTGCCAGCACTCGGGACTCAAGCTCTGGGGCCAACGTCCTGACTTTC	CASTRDSSSGANVLTF
TRBV2	11	NA	TRBJ1-1	few	TGTGCCAGCAGTGAGGTCACTGAAGCTTTCTTT	CASSEVTEAFF
TRBV4-2	17	TRBD2	TRBJ2-2	NA	TGTGCCAGCAGCCAGGAGGGACTAGTTATCTGGACCGGGGAGCTGTTTTTT	CASSQEGLVIWTGELFF
TRBV28	19	TRBD2	TRBJ2-1	NA	TGTGCCAGCACCAGGGGGGGGCTAGCGGGAGTATTTTCCTACAATGAGCAGTTCTTC	CASTRGGLAGVFSYNEQFF
TRBV10-2	14	TRBD1	TRBJ1-5	NA	TGCGCCAGCAGACTAGGGACAGGCAATCAGCCCCAGCATTTT	CASRLGTGNQPQHF
TRBV9	14	NA	TRBJ2-1	NA	TGTGCCAGCAGCGTAGAGCCGACCAACAATGAGCAGTTCTTC	CASSVEPTNNEQFF
TRBV10-1	13	NA	TRBJ1-1	NA	TGCGCCAGCAGTGCACAGGGGAACACTGAAGCTTTCTTT	CASSAQGNTEAFF
TRBV29-1	12	NA	TRBJ1-1	NA	TGCAGCGTTCAGTCAGGGCGAACTGAAGCTTTCTTT	CSVQSGRTEAFF
TRBV6-4	17	TRBD1	TRBJ1-5	NA	TGTGCCAGCAGTGGGCACCCGGAGACAGGGGCGCATCAGCCCCAGCATTTT	CASSGHPETGAHQPQHF
TRBV18	15	NA	TRBJ1-5	NA	TGTGCCAGCTCACCGCCGGGAGGACGGGATCAGCCCCAGCATTTT	CASSPPGGRDQPQHF
TRBV11-2	12	NA	TRBJ1-6	NA	TGTGCCAGCACTGGGAATAATTCACCCCTCCACTTT	CASTGNNSPLHF
TRBV28	12	NA	TRBJ2-3	NA	TGTGCCAGCAGTTCTTATTCGGATACGCAGTATTTT	CASSSYSDTQYF
TRBV30	15	TRBD2	TRBJ2-2	NA	TGTGCCTGGACCCCGCTAGCGGCAAACACCGGGGAGCTGTTTTTT	CAWTPLAANTGELFF
TRBV19	16	TRBD1	TRBJ1-4	NA	TGTGCCAGTAGTCGGACAGGGGGCGAGAGGTATGAAAAACTGTTTTTT	CASSRTGGERYEKLFF
TRBV28	15	NA	TRBJ2-1	NA	TGTGCCAGCAGTTTACACGGCTTCCGCTACAATGAGCAGTTCTTC	CASSLHGFRYNEQFF
TRBV5-1	14	TRBD1	TRBJ2-7	NA	TGCGCCAGCAGCTTTGAGGGGGCAACGTACGAGCAGTACTTC	CASSFEGATYEQYF